This T cell receptor beta chain was recorded in a study of CD8+CD57+ T cells in acquired aplastic anemia. CDR3 and TCR beta VDJ profiling relied on a genomic DNA template. MiXCR, run by TCRdb on the reads, gives a single entry per CDR3 protein. The sample carries fewer than 300,000 distinct CDR3 sequences, 82% recorded once. Sequencing was done on patients that had shown CD8+CD57+ cell expansion by flow cytometry. The enrolled patients all had severe acquired aplastic anemia. Germline lookup yields CDR1 SGHTA and CDR2 FQGTGA. This CDR3 has 14 residues. To note about this clonotype: What it recognizes is unknown. Sequence at one end of the junction differs from germline and may be a read error.

Study-level findings and limits: Levels of CD8+ Simpson's diversity were not significantly distinct in patients versus controls. Approximately 27 CD8+ CDR3 sequences occurred in both the patients and the controls.

What was sequenced was sorted CD4+, CD8+, or CD8+CD57+ T cells (not recorded which) from PBMCs. This receptor was taken from a human donor with aplastic anemia. V gene TRBV7-3 combines with J gene TRBJ2-5; D possibly matches TRBD1 or TRBD2 (6 bases each). CDR3 coding DNA: TGTGCCACCAGGAGGGGGAGACAGACACTGAACACTGAATTC. Protein: CATRRGRQTLNTEF.